This T cell receptor beta chain is from a study of control samples from healthy donors and cancer patients. The ends were cut back, 5 bases at V and 6 bases at J, with 14 bases in the middle. The CDR3 contains 13 residues. Germline CDR1 and CDR2: SEHNR and FQNEAQ (reference sequence). Assay: immunoSEQ multiplex PCR; the TCRdb copy retains only in-frame clones and omits some. The sample includes 200,000 or so clones, around 94% of them seen just once. The TCR comes from a man aged 50-60 years in good health. This chain uses TRBV7-9 with TRBJ2-7; no clear D. Sequencing used blood. CDR3 loop: CASSPPGVGEQYF. CDR3 nucleotides: TGTGCCAGCAGCCCCCCCGGTGTGGGCGAGCAGTACTTC.